One and the same sample provided the 21 T cell receptor beta chains below, sequenced in a study of technical replicates of blood from a few donors. Generated by immunoSEQ multiplex PCR, the TCRdb table keeps only in-frame clones and is missing some. The data hold about 83,000 clones, with just over 95% observed a single time. Sequencing was carried out using T cells isolated from PBMCs. The receptors come from a human donor in good health.

V gene TRBV18 combines with J gene TRBJ1-2, with D hard to call. This CDR3 is 16 amino acids long. The germline V and J ends were trimmed by 3 bases and 5 bases, with 19 bases remaining between them. From germline, CDR1 is KGHSH and CDR2 LQKENI. DNA for the CDR3: TGTGCCAGCTCACCGCCGACCGGGGAGAGTGATTATGGCTACACCTTC. It encodes CASSPPTGESDYGYTF.

The CDR3 coding sequence is TGTGCCAGCAGCGCCGGGACAGGCCAGAGGGGGCCCCAGTACTTC. This translates into CASSAGTGQRGPQYF. The chain joins TRBV9 to TRBJ2-5; 8 bases match TRBD1. Germline CDR1 reads SGDLS; CDR2 reads YYNGEE. This CDR3 has 15 residues. The V segment lost 3 bases and the J segment 9 bases; nucleotides outside the gene matches: 13.

The chain employs TRBV19 and TRBJ1-5, with D possibly being TRBD1 (5 bases). Germline CDR1 LNHDA, CDR2 SQIVND (reference sequence). Trimming removed 5 bases from V and 6 bases from J, with 11 bases in between. The CDR3 loop spans 13 amino acids. The CDR3 loop is CASSGALGQPQHF. The CDR3 region has the DNA TGTGCCAGTAGTGGGGCCTTAGGTCAGCCCCAGCATTTT.

J is TRBJ2-1 and V is TRBV7-3; 7 bases agree with TRBD2. This CDR3 has 15 amino acids. V gave up 3 bases and J gave up 7 bases; unmatched junction bases: 9. Germline CDR1 SGHTA, CDR2 FQGTGA. The CDR3 nucleotides read TGTGCCAGCAGCTTCTTTGCTAGCGGAGGTAATGAGCAGTTCTTC. This encodes CASSFFASGGNEQFF.

The J gene is TRBJ2-7, the V gene TRBV2; D gene ambiguous. V lost 6 bases and J lost 4, with 10 bases in between. The CDR3 runs 12 residues. Looked up from germline, CDR1 is SNHLY and CDR2 is FYNNEI. The CDR3 reads CASRAGVYEQYF. As DNA, the CDR3 is TGTGCCAGCAGGGCAGGTGTATACGAGCAGTACTTC.

The chain couples TRBV18 to TRBJ2-1; 8 positions match TRBD1. Germline assignment: CDR1 KGHSH and CDR2 LQKENI. The V and J ends lost 3 bases and 5 bases, in that order; junction bases with no gene match: 6. The CDR3 is 15 residues long. For the CDR3, the DNA is TGTGCCAGCTCACCTACGACAGGGGAGAACAATGAGCAGTTCTTC. It is translated as CASSPTTGENNEQFF.

This clone appeared once. The genes are TRBV19 and TRBJ2-1; 10 bases agree with TRBD1. The CDR3 runs to 15 residues. V shed 3 bases, J shed 4 bases, and the junction held 3 bases outside the gene matches. Germline V gene data show CDR1 as LNHDA and CDR2 as SQIVND (reference sequence). As DNA, the CDR3 is TGTGCCAGTAGTATTGGGACAGGGGCGTACAATGAGCAGTTCTTC. Its protein product is CASSIGTGAYNEQFF.

The chain recombines TRBV4-3 with TRBJ2-5, with a tentative D call TRBD2 (5 bases). This CDR3 comprises 15 residues. V shed 1 base and J shed 2 bases, with 11 bases lying between them. Germline CDR1 is LGHNA and CDR2 is YSLEER. CDR3 nucleotides: TGCGCCAGCAGCCAAGTATATAGCGAACAAGAGACCCAGTACTTC. It encodes CASSQVYSEQETQYF.

The chain employs TRBV5-1 and TRBJ2-3, with TRBD2 as a possible D gene (5 bases). Germline values: CDR1 SGHRS, CDR2 YFSETQ. The CDR3 spans 17 residues. V dropped 0 bases and J dropped 0 bases, with 14 bases sitting between them. CDR3 loop: CASSLGIAPSSTDTQYF. In DNA, the CDR3 is TGCGCCAGCAGCTTGGGAATAGCGCCATCTAGCACAGATACGCAGTATTTT.

DNA for the CDR3: TGTGCCAGCAGCCTTGGGGGGGCCGGTGGCTACACCTTC. The encoded protein is CASSLGGAGGYTF. The V call is TRBV7-9, the J call TRBJ1-2, with D maybe TRBD1 (6 bases). The CDR3 contains 13 residues. Per germline, CDR1 SEHNR and CDR2 FQNEAQ (reference sequence). Trimming cost V 5 bases and J 7 bases, with 14 bases left between them. Based on the CDR3 plus reference TRBV7-9 and TRBJ1-2, the full variable domain is DTGVSQNPRHKITKRGQNVTFRCDPISEHNRLYWYRQTLGQGPEFLTYFQNEAQLEKSRLLSDRFSAERPKGSFSTLEIQRTEQGDSAMYLCASSLGGAGGYTFGSGTRLTVV.

This clone is a singleton in its sample. The chain has TRBV10-2 and TRBJ2-1; 10 nucleotides align to TRBD2. Germline V CDR1 and CDR2: WSHSY, SAAADI. The CDR3 consists of 18 residues. V shed 3 bases and J 4 bases; nucleotides not matched to a gene: 12. CDR3 bases: TGCGCCAGCAGTGATCCTCTAGGACTAGCGGCTAATTACAATGAGCAGTTCTTC. As protein: CASSDPLGLAANYNEQFF.

The chain is built from TRBV7-9 and TRBJ2-2, with a tentative D call TRBD2 (5 bases). V shed 2 bases and J shed 3 bases, with 7 bases lying between them. The germline V gene encodes CDR1 SEHNR and CDR2 FQNEAQ (reference sequence). CDR3 size: 14 residues. Here the CDR3 reads CASSLWGDTGELFF. The CDR3 DNA follows: TGTGCCAGCAGCTTATGGGGAGACACCGGGGAGCTGTTTTTT.

The chain has TRBV5-4 and TRBJ2-1; 9 positions agree with TRBD2. This CDR3 has 16 amino acids. CDR1 and CDR2 (germline): SGHNT, YYREEE (reference sequence). V lost 1 base, J lost 5 bases, and 7 bases stayed unmatched. CDR3 bases: TGTGCCAGCAGCTTGAAGGCGGGAGGGCGTGACAATGAGCAGTTCTTC. Encoded protein: CASSLKAGGRDNEQFF.

The chain couples TRBV19 to TRBJ1-1; 7 positions agree with TRBD1. V lost 5 bases, J lost 1 base, and 7 bases stayed unmatched. This CDR3 region has 15 residues. Germline V gene data show CDR1 as LNHDA and CDR2 as SQIVND (reference sequence). The CDR3 DNA is TGTGCCAGTAGTTCAAGAGGGGGCTCGAACACTGAAGCTTTCTTT. Amino acid sequence: CASSSRGGSNTEAFF.

This clone was picked up a small number of times. The rearrangement links TRBV6-5 to TRBJ2-7; weak D call: TRBD2 (5 bases). The CDR3 runs to 13 residues. CDR1 is MNHEY, CDR2 SVGAGI, per germline. V shed 2 bases and J shed 4 bases, with 9 bases lying between them. In DNA form, the CDR3 reads TGTGCCAGCAGTTACGGACTTTCATACGAGCAGTACTTC. Residues: CASSYGLSYEQYF.

This sequence joins TRBV5-6 and TRBJ2-7; the match to TRBD2 covers 11 bases. J gave up 2 bases and V 5 bases, and 6 bases lay outside the gene matches. Germline assignment: CDR1 SGHDT and CDR2 YYEEEE. The CDR3 loop spans 15 amino acids. CDR3 sequence: CASSQGLAETYEQYF. The CDR3, as DNA: TGTGCCAGCAGTCAGGGACTAGCGGAAACCTACGAGCAGTACTTC.

The CDR3 region has the DNA TGTGCCAGCAGCTTTCTCACTAGCGGGCCGAACAATGAGCAGTTCTTC. It codes for CASSFLTSGPNNEQFF. The rearrangement links TRBV5-4 to TRBJ2-1; 9 nucleotides match TRBD2. The germline gives CDR1 SGHNT, CDR2 YYREEE (reference sequence). V was clipped by 2 bases and J by 5 bases; unmatched bases: 8. The CDR3 is 16 amino acids. The full variable domain, completed using reference TRBV5-4 and TRBJ2-1, is ETGVTQSPTHLIKTRGQQVTLRCSSQSGHNTVSWYQQALGQGPQFIFQYYREEENGRGNFPPRFSGLQFPNYSSELNVNALELDDSALYLCASSFLTSGPNNEQFFGPGTRLTVL.

The rearrangement uses TRBV19 and TRBJ1-5, with D possibly matching TRBD1 (6 bases). The V end lost 3 bases, the J end lost 0 bases, and 15 bases lay between the germline ends. This CDR3 spans 17 amino acids. Germline V gives CDR1 LNHDA, CDR2 SQIVND (reference sequence). In DNA, the CDR3 is TGTGCCAGTAGTATTGAGGGGGTGGGGTATAGCAATCAGCCCCAGCATTTT. Encoded protein: CASSIEGVGYSNQPQHF.

The chain carries TRBV7-3 and TRBJ2-3; maybe TRBD1 (5 bases). Germline V gene lookup returns CDR1 SGHTA and CDR2 FQGTGA. The CDR3 covers 14 residues. The germline V and J ends were trimmed by 2 bases and 3 bases, with 9 bases remaining between them. The CDR3 region has the DNA TGTGCCAGCAGCTTATCCCCAGGGACAGATACGCAGTATTTT. It is translated as CASSLSPGTDTQYF.

V is TRBV7-3 and J is TRBJ2-1, with 7 positions matching TRBD2. The CDR3 length is 15 residues. Looked up from germline, CDR1 is SGHTA and CDR2 is FQGTGA. V lost 4 bases, J lost 4 bases, and 7 bases stayed unmatched. The CDR3 region has the DNA TGTGCCAGCAGCTCCCAAGCGGGACCGTACAATGAGCAGTTCTTC. Its protein product is CASSSQAGPYNEQFF.

This clone has just a few counts. The rearrangement joins TRBV15 to TRBJ1-2; 9 bases are a match to TRBD1. Germline CDR1 is LNHNV and CDR2 is YYDKDF (reference sequence). The CDR3 covers 16 residues. The V gene end was trimmed by 2 bases and the J gene end by 2 bases; junction bases not matched to a gene: 6. The CDR3 DNA sequence: TGTGCCACCAGCAGACTTCCCGGGACAGGGAACTATGGCTACACCTTC. As protein: CATSRLPGTGNYGYTF.